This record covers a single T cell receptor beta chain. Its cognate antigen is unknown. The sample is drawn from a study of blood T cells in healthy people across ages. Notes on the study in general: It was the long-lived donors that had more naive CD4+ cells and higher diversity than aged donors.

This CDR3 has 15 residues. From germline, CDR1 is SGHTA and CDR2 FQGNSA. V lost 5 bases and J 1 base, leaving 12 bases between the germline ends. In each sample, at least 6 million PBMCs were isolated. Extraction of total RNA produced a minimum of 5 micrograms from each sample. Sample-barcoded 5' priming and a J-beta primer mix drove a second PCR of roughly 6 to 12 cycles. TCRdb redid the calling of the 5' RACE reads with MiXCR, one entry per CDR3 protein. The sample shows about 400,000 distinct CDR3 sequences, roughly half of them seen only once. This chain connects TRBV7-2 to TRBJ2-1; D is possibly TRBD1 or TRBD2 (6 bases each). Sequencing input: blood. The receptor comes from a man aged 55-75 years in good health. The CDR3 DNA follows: TGTGCCAGCAGCGTAACAGGGACTTCCTACAATGAGCAGTTCTTC. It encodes CASSVTGTSYNEQFF.